This T cell receptor (beta chain) was documented in a study of blood T cell repertoires in COVID-19. This clone was counted once. Cohorts were assigned according to the clinical history that participants reported. Recovered Cohort 3 donors showed two negative PCRs, clearance, or symptom resolution. This table comes from immunoSEQ multiplex PCR, and its TCRdb copy is limited to in-frame clones, with some not included. The table lists roughly 190,000 clones, around 84% of them singletons. The ends were cut back, 2 bases at V and 5 bases at J, with 16 bases in the middle. Germline V gene lookup returns CDR1 MDHEN and CDR2 SYDVKM. The CDR3 totals 16 residues.

The chain uses TRBV28 and TRBJ2-4; D possibly corresponds to TRBD1 (6 bases). The TCR sequence derives from a woman aged 25 to 39 who had recovered from COVID-19. Sample: PBMCs or T cells enriched from blood (not recorded which). Written as DNA, the CDR3 is TGTGCCAGCAGTTTAAGTGGGCAGGGGTTGGAAAACATTCAGTACTTC. The encoded protein is CASSLSGQGLENIQYF.